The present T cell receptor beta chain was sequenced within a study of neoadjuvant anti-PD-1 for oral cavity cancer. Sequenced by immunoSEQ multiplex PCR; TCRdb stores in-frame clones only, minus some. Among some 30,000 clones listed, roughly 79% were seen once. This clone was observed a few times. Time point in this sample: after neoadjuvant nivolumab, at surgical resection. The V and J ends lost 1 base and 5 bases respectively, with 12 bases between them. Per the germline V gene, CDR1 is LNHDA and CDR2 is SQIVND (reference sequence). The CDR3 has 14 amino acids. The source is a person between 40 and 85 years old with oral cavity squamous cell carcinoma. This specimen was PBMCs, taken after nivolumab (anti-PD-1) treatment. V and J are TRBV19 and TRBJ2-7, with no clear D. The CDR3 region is CASSIVVGMDEQYF. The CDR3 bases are TGTGCCAGTAGTATAGTTGTAGGGATGGACGAGCAGTACTTC.